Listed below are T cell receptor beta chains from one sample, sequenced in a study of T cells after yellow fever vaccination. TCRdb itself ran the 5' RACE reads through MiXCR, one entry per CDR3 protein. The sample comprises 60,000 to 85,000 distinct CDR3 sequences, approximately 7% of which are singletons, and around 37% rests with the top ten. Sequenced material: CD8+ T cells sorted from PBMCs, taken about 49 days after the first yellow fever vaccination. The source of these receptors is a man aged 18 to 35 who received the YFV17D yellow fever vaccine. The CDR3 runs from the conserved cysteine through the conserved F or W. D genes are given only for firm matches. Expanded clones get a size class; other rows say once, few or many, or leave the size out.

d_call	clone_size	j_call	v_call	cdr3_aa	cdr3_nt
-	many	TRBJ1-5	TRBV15	CATSRVDSSYSNQPQHF	TGTGCCACCAGCAGAGTGGACAGTTCCTATAGCAATCAGCCCCAGCATTTT
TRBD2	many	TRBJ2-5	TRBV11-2	CASSLTGTIQETQYF	TGTGCCAGCAGCTTAACGGGGACTATCCAAGAGACCCAGTACTTC
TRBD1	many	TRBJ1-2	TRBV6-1	CASSETGATNYGYTF	TGTGCCAGCAGTGAGACAGGGGCAACTAACTATGGCTACACCTTC
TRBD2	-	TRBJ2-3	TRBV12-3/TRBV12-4	CASTPGRGEIGWDTQYF	TGTGCCAGCACCCCAGGGCGGGGGGAAATAGGGTGGGATACGCAGTATTTT
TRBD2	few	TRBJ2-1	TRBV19	CASSIGSGGFYNEQFF	TGTGCCAGTAGTATTGGTAGCGGGGGGTTCTACAATGAGCAGTTCTTC
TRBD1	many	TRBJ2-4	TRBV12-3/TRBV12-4	CASSPSGEGAYIQYF	TGTGCCAGCAGTCCCTCTGGAGAGGGGGCATACATTCAGTACTTC
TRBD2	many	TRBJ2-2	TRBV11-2	CASSLAAGVFSGELFF	TGTGCCAGCAGCTTAGCGGCGGGGGTGTTCTCCGGGGAGCTGTTTTTT
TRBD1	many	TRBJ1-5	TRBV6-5	CASSFYRGGNQPQHF	TGTGCCAGCAGTTTTTACAGGGGAGGCAATCAGCCCCAGCATTTT
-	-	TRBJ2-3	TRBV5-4	CASSLELSTDTQYF	TGTGCCAGCAGCTTGGAACTCTCCACAGATACGCAGTATTTT
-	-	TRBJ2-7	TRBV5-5	CASSLWGSYGNEQYF	TGTGCCAGCAGCTTGTGGGGGTCGTATGGAAACGAGCAGTACTTC
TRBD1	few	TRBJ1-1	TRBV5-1	CASSGGQGITEAFF	TGCGCCAGCAGCGGCGGACAGGGAATCACTGAAGCTTTCTTT
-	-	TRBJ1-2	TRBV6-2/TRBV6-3	CASTVQGGGYGYTF	TGTGCCAGCACCGTGCAGGGCGGGGGCTATGGCTACACCTTC
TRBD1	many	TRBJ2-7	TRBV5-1	CASSTGTGIYEQYF	TGCGCCAGCAGCACCGGGACAGGGATCTACGAGCAGTACTTC
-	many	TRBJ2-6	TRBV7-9	CASSSSKSGANVLTF	TGTGCCAGCAGCTCGAGCAAATCCGGGGCCAACGTCCTGACTTTC
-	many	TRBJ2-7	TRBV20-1	CSVRTPWEQYF	TGCAGTGTTCGGACCCCCTGGGAGCAGTACTTC
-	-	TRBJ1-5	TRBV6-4	CASSDSAGGNQPQHF	TGTGCCAGCAGTGACTCGGCAGGGGGCAATCAGCCCCAGCATTTT
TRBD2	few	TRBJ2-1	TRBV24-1	CATSDWRSGEAYNEQFF	TGTGCCACCAGTGATTGGAGAAGCGGGGAGGCCTACAATGAGCAGTTCTTC
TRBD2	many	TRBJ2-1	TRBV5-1	CASSPLIAGDATFSYNEQFF	TGCGCCAGCAGCCCCCTAATAGCGGGGGACGCCACCTTCTCCTACAATGAGCAGTTCTTC
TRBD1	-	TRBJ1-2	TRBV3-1	CASSWDSLSGYTF	TGTGCCAGCAGCTGGGACAGCCTCTCTGGCTACACCTTC
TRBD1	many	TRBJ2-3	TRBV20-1	CSADRVASTDTQYF	TGCAGTGCTGACAGGGTTGCAAGCACAGATACGCAGTATTTT